This entry features one T cell receptor (beta chain) sequence. Its target is not known. This sample is part of a study of cytomegalovirus exposure and HLA in healthy donors. Study at large: A previous analysis identified 95 million to 130 million unique TCR beta sequences derived from around 200 million T cells.

The length of the CDR3 is 13 residues. Trimming cost V 10 bases and J 7 bases, with 16 bases left between them. Germline-derived CDR1 and CDR2 are ENHRY and SYGVKD. Primers: 60 Vbeta forward and 13 Jbeta reverse. Repertoires were generated with immunoSEQ multiplex PCR, while TCRdb's copy carries only in-frame clones and drops some. The repertoire includes under 200,000 clones, roughly 80% of them detected once, and about 4.4% sits in the top ten. Overall study findings and caveats: A later analysis linked around 15,000 TCR beta sequences to HLA alleles at 0.05 false discovery rate.

The sequence derives from a man aged 40-49 years in good health and CMV-seronegative. Sequenced material: PBMCs. This chain uses TRBV10-3 with TRBJ1-4; D gene uncertain. The CDR3 loop is CATGSLAAEKLFF. The CDR3 nucleotides are TGTGCCACGGGGAGTTTGGCCGCTGAAAAACTGTTTTTT.